One sample yielded the 6 T cell receptor beta chains listed below, sequenced in a study of CD4+ T cells in melanoma. The data were produced by immunoSEQ multiplex PCR, yet TCRdb's version contains in-frame clones alone and is incomplete. The sample gives about 18,000 clones, roughly four fifths of which show up once; roughly 4.9% is in the top ten. The source material was cells from a culture (not recorded whether cultured in vitro). These receptors were obtained from a human donor with melanoma.

The chain is built from TRBV6-6 and TRBJ1-3; tentative D call: TRBD1 (6 bases). This CDR3 contains 15 residues. In germline, CDR1 is MNHNY, CDR2 SVGAGI (reference sequence). Trimming shortened V by 6 bases and J by 0 bases, and 12 bases separated the two germline ends. This chain's CDR3 is CASRIGGTSGNTIYF. The DNA of the CDR3 is TGTGCCAGCAGAATTGGGGGCACCTCTGGAAACACCATATATTTT.

The chain recombines TRBV9 with TRBJ2-6; D is ambiguous. This CDR3 is built from 15 residues. Deletions cut 0 bases from V and 4 bases from J, with 8 bases between. CDR1 is SGDLS, CDR2 YYNGEE, per germline. The CDR3 nucleotides are TGTGCCAGCAGCGTAGTCCAAGGCGGGGCCAACGTCCTGACTTTC. As protein: CASSVVQGGANVLTF. The variable domain in full, with the rest retrieved from reference TRBV9 and TRBJ2-6, is DSGVTQTPKHLITATGQRVTLRCSPRSGDLSVYWYQQSLDQGLQFLIQYYNGEERAKGNILERFSAQQFPDLHSELNLSSLELGDSALYFCASSVVQGGANVLTFGAGSRLTVL.

V and J are TRBV27 and TRBJ2-7, with unresolved D. The CDR3 totals 14 residues. The V gene lost 3 bases and the J gene lost 6 bases, with 15 bases spanning the gap. CDR1 and CDR2 from the germline V gene are MNHEY and SMNVEV (reference sequence). CDR3 DNA: TGTGCCAGCAGTTTCGGCCTGCCAGGTCTCGAGCAGTACTTC. Protein: CASSFGLPGLEQYF.

Details on this clone: An end of the junction differs from the germline gene, which may be a read error. The chain links TRBV6-5 to TRBJ1-1, with D perhaps TRBD1 (5 bases). The germline gives CDR1 MNHEY, CDR2 SVGAGI. CDR3 size: 13 residues. The CDR3 nucleotides read TGTGCCAGCAGTGGGAGGGGTCGTACTGTAGCTTTCTTT. Encoded protein: CASSGRGRTVAFF.

This chain connects TRBV5-6 to TRBJ2-5; D call uncertain. Trimming stripped 3 bases from V and 2 bases from J, with 14 bases between. The CDR3 spans 15 residues. Germline V gene lookup returns CDR1 SGHDT and CDR2 YYEEEE. DNA for the CDR3: TGTGCCAGCAGCTACAGCGCACAGATTCAAGAGACCCAGTACTTC. Its translation: CASSYSAQIQETQYF.

In its sample, this clone was seen once. V usage is TRBV19 and J usage is TRBJ1-2; D gene ambiguous. The V end lost 3 bases, the J end lost 6 bases, and 14 bases lay between the germline ends. The CDR3 consists of 14 residues. Germline V lookup: CDR1 LNHDA, CDR2 SQIVND (reference sequence). The CDR3 nucleotides are TGTGCCAGTAGTATGAGAGGCCGCGCCCATGGCTACACCTTC. Translation: CASSMRGRAHGYTF. The full variable domain, in which reference TRBV19 and TRBJ1-2 provide the parts outside the CDR3, is DGGITQSPKYLFRKEGQNVTLSCEQNLNHDAMYWYRQDPGQGLRLIYYSQIVNDFQKGDIAEGYSVSREKKESFPLTVTSAQKNPTAFYLCASSMRGRAHGYTFGSGTRLTVV.